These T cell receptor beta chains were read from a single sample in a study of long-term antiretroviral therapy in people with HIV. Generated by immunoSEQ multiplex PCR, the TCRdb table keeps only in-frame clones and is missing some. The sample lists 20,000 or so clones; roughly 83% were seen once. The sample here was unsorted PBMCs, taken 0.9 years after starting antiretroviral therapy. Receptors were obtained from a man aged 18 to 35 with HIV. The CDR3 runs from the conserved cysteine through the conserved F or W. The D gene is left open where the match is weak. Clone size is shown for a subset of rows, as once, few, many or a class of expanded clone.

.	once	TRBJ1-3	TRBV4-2	TGTGCCAGCAGCCAAGGCAGCCTCTCTGGAAACACCATATATTTT	CASSQGSLSGNTIYF
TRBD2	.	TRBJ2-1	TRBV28	TGTGCCAGCAGCATCGGGGGGGCGACTCTTGAGCAGTTCTTC	CASSIGGATLEQFF
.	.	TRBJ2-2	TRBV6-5	TGTGCCAGCACCCTAGGGCACACCGGGGAGCTGTTTTTT	CASTLGHTGELFF
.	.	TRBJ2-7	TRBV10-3	TGTGCCATCAGTGATTCCGGGACCTTAACCTCCTACGAGCAGTACTTC	CAISDSGTLTSYEQYF
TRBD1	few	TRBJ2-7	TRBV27	TGTGCCAGCAGGGCGGTAGGGACAGGGGGTTACGAGCAGTACTTC	CASRAVGTGGYEQYF
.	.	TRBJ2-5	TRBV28	TGTGCCAGCAAAGGAGTAGGAGAGACCCAGTACTTC	CASKGVGETQYF
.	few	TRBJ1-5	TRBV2	TGTGCCAGCAGTGGGGTCGGGGGAAATCAGCCCCAGCATTTT	CASSGVGGNQPQHF
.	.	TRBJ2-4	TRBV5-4	TGTGCCAGCAGCACAACGCAGCAGGGGTTCTGGGTCAAAAACATTCAGTACTTC	CASSTTQQGFWVKNIQYF
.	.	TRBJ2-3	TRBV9	TGTGCCAGCAGCGTGGGGGGACCTAGCACAGATACGCAGTATTTT	CASSVGGPSTDTQYF
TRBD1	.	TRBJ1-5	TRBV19	TGTGCCAGTAGTATCCAGACACAGGGGTCTCACTATAGCAATCAGCCCCAGCATTTT	CASSIQTQGSHYSNQPQHF
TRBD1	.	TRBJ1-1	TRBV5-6	TGTGCCAGCAGCCGGGACAGCCGAAACACTGAAGCTTTCTTT	CASSRDSRNTEAFF
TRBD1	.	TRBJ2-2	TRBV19	TGTGCCAGTAGTTCTCGACAGGGGGCGGCCGGGGAGCTGTTTTTT	CASSSRQGAAGELFF
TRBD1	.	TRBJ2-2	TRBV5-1	TGCGCCAGCAGCCCGGAGGACAGGAAAAGTTATACCGGGGAGCTGTTTTTT	CASSPEDRKSYTGELFF
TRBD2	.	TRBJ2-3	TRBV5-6	TGTGCCAGCAGCTTGGCGAGCGGGGGGCCAGATACGCAGTATTTT	CASSLASGGPDTQYF
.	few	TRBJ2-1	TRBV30	TGTGCCTGGGGAGGGGGGGGGACTGACAATGAGCAGTTCTTC	CAWGGGGTDNEQFF
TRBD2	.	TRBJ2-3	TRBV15	TGTGCCACCAGCACCAGCGGGGGGGCCACAGATACGCAGTATTTT	CATSTSGGATDTQYF
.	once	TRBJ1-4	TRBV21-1	TGTGCCAGCAGTAGCGGTCCCTATAATGAAAAACTGTTTTTT	CASSSGPYNEKLFF
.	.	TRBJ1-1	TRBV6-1	TGTGCCAGCAGTGAAAATAGACAGGTCAACACTGAAGCTTTCTTT	CASSENRQVNTEAFF
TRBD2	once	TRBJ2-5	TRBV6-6	TGTGCCAGCAGCATACTAGCGGCCCAAGAGACCCAGTACTTC	CASSILAAQETQYF
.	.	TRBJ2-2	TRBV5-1	TGCGCCAGCAGCCCTACTGTTGGAAGAACCGGGGAGCTGTTTTTT	CASSPTVGRTGELFF